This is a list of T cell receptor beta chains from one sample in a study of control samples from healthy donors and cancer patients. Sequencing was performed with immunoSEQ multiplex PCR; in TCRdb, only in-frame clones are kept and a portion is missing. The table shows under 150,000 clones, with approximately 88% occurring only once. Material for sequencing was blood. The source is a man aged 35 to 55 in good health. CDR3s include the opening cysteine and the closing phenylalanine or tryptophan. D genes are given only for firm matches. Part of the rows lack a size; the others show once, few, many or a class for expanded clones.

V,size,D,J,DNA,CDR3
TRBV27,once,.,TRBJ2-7,TGTGCCAGCAGTCCCCTAGGGCCCCGGAAAAAATACGAGCAGTACTTC,CASSPLGPRKKYEQYF
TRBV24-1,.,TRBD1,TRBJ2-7,TGTGCCACCAGTGATTGGGGACAGGGCGAGCAGTACTTC,CATSDWGQGEQYF
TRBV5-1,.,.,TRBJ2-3,TGCGCCAGCAGCAGGGGAACTAGTTTTAGCACAGATACGCAGTATTTT,CASSRGTSFSTDTQYF
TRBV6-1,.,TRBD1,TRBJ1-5,TGTGCCAGCAGTGACCGGGACAGGGGGCTTCAGCCCCAGCATTTT,CASSDRDRGLQPQHF
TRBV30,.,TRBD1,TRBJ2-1,TGTGCCTGGAGTCTCTGGAGGGGACAGGGGGGTCATGAGCAGTTCTTC,CAWSLWRGQGGHEQFF
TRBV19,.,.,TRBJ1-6,TGTGCCAGTAGTTACGGCCGGGGGGTCGCGAATTCACCCCTCCACTTT,CASSYGRGVANSPLHF
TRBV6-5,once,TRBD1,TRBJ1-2,TGTGCCAGCAGAACCGGGACAGGGGGCGACTATGGCTACACCTTC,CASRTGTGGDYGYTF
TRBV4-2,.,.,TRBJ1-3,TGTGCCAGCAGCCAAGGGACGCCAGGAAACACCATATATTTT,CASSQGTPGNTIYF
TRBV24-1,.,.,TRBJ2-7,TGTGCCACCAGTCCCGGAAGGGGCAGGGACGAGCAGTACTTC,CATSPGRGRDEQYF
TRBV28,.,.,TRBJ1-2,TGTGCCAGCACAACCCCCAGGCAGGCGCCCGGCTACACCTTC,CASTTPRQAPGYTF
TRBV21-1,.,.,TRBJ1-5,TGTGCCAGCAGCAAAGCCCTCCGGGACAGTAAAAATCAGCCCCAGCATTTT,CASSKALRDSKNQPQHF
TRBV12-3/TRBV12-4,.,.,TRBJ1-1,TGTGCCAGCATTGGGAGGGGGATCACTGAAGCTTTCTTT,CASIGRGITEAFF
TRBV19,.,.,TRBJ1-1,TGTGCCAGTAAAAAGGAGGGGGTGTCGAGAGCTTTCTTT,CASKKEGVSRAFF
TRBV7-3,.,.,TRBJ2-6,TGTGCCAGCAGCTTAATCGGTCTCCGAGAATCTGGGGCCAACGTCCTGACTTTC,CASSLIGLRESGANVLTF
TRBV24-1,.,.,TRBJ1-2,TGTGCCACCAGTGATTTGGGTACTGGCTACACCTTC,CATSDLGTGYTF
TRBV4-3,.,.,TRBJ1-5,TGCGCCAGCAGCCAAGCAGGGTTTGACAATCAGCCCCAGCATTTT,CASSQAGFDNQPQHF